This TCR beta chain was obtained from a study of control samples from healthy donors and cancer patients. The repertoire was sequenced with immunoSEQ multiplex PCR; TCRdb's copy has only in-frame clones and lacks some. The repertoire holds about 150,000 clones, with around 88% as singletons. CDR1 and CDR2 (germline): SGDLS, YYNGEE. Trimming stripped 0 bases from V and 3 bases from J, with 10 bases between. CDR3 length: 15 amino acids. The material sequenced was blood. This sequence was found in a man younger than 30 in good health. The gene calls are TRBV9 and TRBJ1-3; D not certain. DNA for the CDR3: TGTGCCAGCAGCGTAGCGGCGGGGATTGGAAACACCATATATTTT. It is translated as CASSVAAGIGNTIYF.